These 4 T cell receptor beta chains were sequenced from one sample in a study of T-cell reconstitution after alpha-beta-depleted transplantation in children. Preparation of the TCRbeta library was carried out with unique molecular identifiers. Each CDR3 protein is one row after TCRdb ran MiXCR on the PCR reads. The sample shows around 490,000 distinct CDR3 sequences, over 9.5% of them seen only once. The sequencing here drew on PBMCs, mostly from graft donor cells, taken 180 days after TCRalphabeta/CD19-depleted stem cell transplant. These TCRs come from a female patient aged 2 to 10 who had a stem cell transplant for aplastic anemia, so the T cells may come from the graft donor.

CDR3 sequence (DNA): TGTGCCACCTACACGCCAGGGGGCGGGAACACTGAAGCTTTCTTT. Translating gives CATYTPGGGNTEAFF. This rearrangement joins TRBV15 to TRBJ1-1, with TRBD1 matching 8 bases. Germline CDR1 reads LNHNV; CDR2 reads YYDKDF (reference sequence). V lost 8 bases, J lost 1 base, and 9 bases stayed unmatched. This CDR3 is 15 amino acids long.

The sample holds a few counts of this clonotype. The chain links TRBV12-3 or TRBV12-4 to TRBJ1-2; D is ambiguous. The V gene lost 7 bases and the J gene lost 0 bases, with 12 bases spanning the gap. This CDR3 is 14 amino acids long. Here the CDR3 reads CASTFGLANYGYTF. In DNA, the CDR3 is TGTGCCAGCACTTTCGGCTTAGCTAACTATGGCTACACCTTC.

The genes are TRBV2 and TRBJ2-3; perhaps TRBD2 as D (6 bases). CDR1 SNHLY and CDR2 FYNNEI come from the germline V gene. The CDR3 is 14 amino acids. Trimming cost V 5 bases and J 4 bases, with 13 bases left between them. The CDR3 sequence: CASSPVTSADTQYF. DNA of the CDR3: TGTGCCAGCAGTCCGGTGACTAGTGCAGATACGCAGTATTTT.

This clonotype was counted between two and nine times. The gene calls are TRBV2 and TRBJ2-1, with 10 positions matching TRBD2. Germline CDR1 and CDR2: SNHLY and FYNNEI. There are 17 residues in the CDR3. The ends lost 6 bases at V and 5 bases at J; junction bases unmatched: 13. For the CDR3, the DNA is TGTGCCAGCAGCCCCTCTTCACGACTAGCGGGTGACAATGAGCAGTTCTTC. This translates into CASSPSSRLAGDNEQFF.